One sample yielded the 25 T cell receptor beta chains listed below, sequenced in a study of post-analysis software for immune sequencing data. Study results and limitations: When patients were compared with controls, 4 or 5 TRBV segments were more frequent, TRBV5-6, TRBV5-1 and TRBV20-1 among them.

Their antigen targets remain unknown. The TCR beta cDNA libraries contained unique molecular identifiers. TCRdb passed the PCR reads through MiXCR, listing each CDR3 protein once. In the table there are about half a million distinct CDR3 sequences, 30% to 40% of which are singletons. Source material: blood. The source of these receptors is a girl aged 2-17 years with multiple sclerosis.

For this clonotype: At one of its ends the junction is not consistent with the germline gene, which may arise from a read error. The rearrangement links TRBV2 to TRBJ2-3; possibly TRBD1 or TRBD2 for D (5 bases each). The CDR3 loop spans 15 amino acids. Germline V gives CDR1 SNHLY, CDR2 FYNNEI. CDR3 DNA sequence: TGTGCCAGCAGCCGTACCCGTGCTAGCACAGGTACGCAGTATTTT. It yields the protein CASSRTRASTGTQYF.

This clonotype has just a few counts. The V call is TRBV6-5, the J call TRBJ2-4; the D is unclear. CDR1 MNHEY and CDR2 SVGAGI come from the germline V gene. This CDR3 contains 15 residues. Trimming cost V 2 bases and J 3 bases, with 11 bases left between them. CDR3 sequence reads: CASSYILKGKNIQYF. The CDR3 bases are TGTGCCAGCAGTTACATCTTAAAGGGCAAAAACATTCAGTACTTC.

Remarks on this clonotype: Germline is not matched at one junction end, which may reflect a read error. The J gene is TRBJ2-2, the V gene TRBV11-2, with D possibly being TRBD1 (5 bases). CDR3 size: 16 residues. Germline CDR1 reads SGHAT; CDR2 reads FQNNGV. CDR3 DNA sequence: TGTGCCGGCAGCCTCCTAGGACACAGGAACACCGGGGAGCTGTTTTTT. It yields the protein CAGSLLGHRNTGELFF.

The chain joins TRBV5-1 to TRBJ1-5, with TRBD1 identical over 7 bases. In germline, CDR1 is SGHRS, CDR2 YFSETQ. The CDR3 is made up of 15 amino acids. V was clipped by 4 bases and J by 4 bases; unmatched bases: 8. The CDR3 region is CASSRTGTDNQPQHF. The CDR3 DNA reads as TGCGCCAGCAGCCGAACCGGGACAGATAATCAGCCCCAGCATTTT.

This clonotype was counted a few times. V gene TRBV7-9 combines with J gene TRBJ2-1, with D tentatively TRBD1 (7 bases). Per germline, CDR1 SEHNR and CDR2 FQNEAQ (reference sequence). The ends were cut back, 3 bases at V and 6 bases at J, with 12 bases in the middle. The CDR3 extends over 14 amino acids. CDR3 in amino acids: CASSFGQGGNEQFF. CDR3 nucleotides: TGTGCCAGCAGCTTCGGGCAGGGGGGCAATGAGCAGTTCTTC.

This clonotype was detected once. CDR3 DNA: TGTGCCAGCAGTTACTTCCCCCATATGGGATCTAGCACAGATACGCAGTATTTT. Protein sequence: CASSYFPHMGSSTDTQYF. The chain is built from TRBV6-5 and TRBJ2-3; D is undetermined. The CDR3 has 18 amino acids. The V end was cut by 1 base, the J end by 0 bases, with 17 bases between. Germline CDR1 MNHEY, CDR2 SVGAGI.

This clonotype has only a few counts. A much larger clone sits a single nucleotide away, making a read error possible. The V call is TRBV10-3, the J call TRBJ2-7, with 8 positions matching TRBD2. Germline V lookup: CDR1 ENHRY, CDR2 SYGVKD. With 6 bases clipped from V and 0 bases from J, the junction kept 7 bases outside the gene matches. This CDR3 contains 15 residues. DNA of the CDR3: TGTGCCATCAGGGGTAGCGGGGCGAGCTCCTACGAGCAGTACTTC. Its protein is CAIRGSGASSYEQYF.

This clonotype was detected a few times. This CDR3 reads CATSLIPGQRAFF. The CDR3 DNA is TGTGCCACCAGCTTAATCCCGGGGCAGAGGGCTTTCTTT. The V gene is TRBV15, the J gene TRBJ1-1; the D gene is possibly TRBD1 (5 bases). This CDR3 has 13 residues. V dropped 5 bases and J dropped 11 bases, with 18 bases sitting between them. In germline, CDR1 is LNHNV, CDR2 YYDKDF (reference sequence).

The chain combines TRBV10-1 with TRBJ2-1; possibly TRBD1 for D (6 bases). V shed 1 base and J shed 3 bases, with 10 bases lying between them. CDR3 length: 15 residues. Germline V gives CDR1 WNHNN, CDR2 SYGVQD (reference sequence). In nucleotides, the CDR3 is TGCGCCAGCAGTGAGTTGGACAGTCTCTACAATGAGCAGTTCTTC. Translation gives CASSELDSLYNEQFF.

CDR3 nucleotides: TGCGCCAGCAGCTTGGATCCGACCATAATGAACACTGAAGCTTTCTTT. It yields the protein CASSLDPTIMNTEAFF. J is TRBJ1-1 and V is TRBV5-1, with D hard to call. V lost 0 bases and J 0 bases, leaving 12 bases between the germline ends. The CDR3 has 16 amino acids. Per germline, CDR1 SGHRS and CDR2 YFSETQ.

The CDR3 reads CASTLMDTGLWGYTF. The CDR3 bases are TGTGCCAGCACCCTTATGGACACAGGGCTTTGGGGCTACACCTTC. This chain connects TRBV7-9 to TRBJ1-2, with D tentatively TRBD1 (6 bases). Trimming pared 7 bases from V and 8 bases from J, leaving 23 bases between. The CDR3 is 15 residues long. Germline lookup yields CDR1 SEHNR and CDR2 FQNEAQ (reference sequence).

This clonotype was found a few times. The V gene is TRBV29-1, the J gene TRBJ2-5; perhaps D is TRBD1 or TRBD2 (5 bases each). V lost 7 bases and J lost 4, with 16 bases in between. Germline V gene lookup returns CDR1 SQVTM and CDR2 ANQGSEA. The CDR3 consists of 13 residues. CDR3 nucleotides: TGCAGCGCCAGAGGGGCGAATGGAGAGACCCAGTACTTC. This translates into CSARGANGETQYF.

The table lists this clonotype with a few counts. The chain carries TRBV20-1 and TRBJ2-1; the match to TRBD2 covers 9 bases. V was pared by 7 bases and J by 10 bases, with 11 bases of the junction left unmatched. This CDR3 comprises 13 residues. Germline CDR1 is DFQATT and CDR2 is SNEGSKA (reference sequence). The CDR3 reads CSEQGGGAEEQFF. DNA for the CDR3: TGCAGTGAACAGGGCGGGGGGGCAGAGGAGCAGTTCTTC.

J is TRBJ1-2 and V is TRBV5-8; D perhaps matches TRBD1 (6 bases). The V and J ends lost 1 base and 5 bases respectively, with 12 bases between them. Germline V gives CDR1 SGHTS, CDR2 YDEGEE. The CDR3 covers 14 residues. The CDR3 region is CASSLKGGRYGYTF. In DNA form, the CDR3 reads TGTGCCAGCAGCTTGAAAGGGGGAAGATATGGCTACACCTTC.

This chain connects TRBV12-3 or TRBV12-4 to TRBJ2-7, with 8 bases identical to TRBD1. The J call may be in error: the DNA end matches TRBJ2-4 better. The CDR3 is 15 residues long. This chain's CDR3 is CASSLRTGKRGIQYF. CDR3 DNA: TGTGCCAGCAGTTTACGGACAGGGAAAAGGGGCATTCAGTACTTC.

V usage is TRBV12-3 or TRBV12-4 and J usage is TRBJ2-7, with 11 nucleotides matching TRBD2. With V trimmed by 6 bases and J by 7 bases, 11 bases remained unmatched. The CDR3 is 15 residues long. In DNA, the CDR3 is TGTGCCAGCAGCTCTACTAGCGGGGGAAACAATGAGCAGTACTTC. Translation: CASSSTSGGNNEQYF.

The chain is built from TRBV4-2 and TRBJ2-1; TRBD2 matches at 13 bases. CDR1 is LGHNA, CDR2 YNFKEQ, per germline. The CDR3 totals 17 residues. Trimming cost V 3 bases and J 5 bases; bases outside gene matches: 7. DNA of the CDR3: TGTGCCAGCAGCCAGTTTACTAGCGGGGGGGCCCACAATGAGCAGTTCTTC. Translated, it gives CASSQFTSGGAHNEQFF.

The CDR3 reads CASRLAGGHGDTQYF. Here the CDR3 DNA reads TGCGCCAGCCGACTAGCGGGGGGGCATGGAGATACGCAGTATTTT. J is TRBJ2-3 and V is TRBV5-1; TRBD2 aligns across 14 bases. CDR3 length: 15 residues. J lost 5 bases, V lost 7 bases, and 6 bases had no gene match. The germline V gene encodes CDR1 SGHRS and CDR2 YFSETQ.

This clonotype has a single count. The V call is TRBV7-8, the J call TRBJ2-1; 12 bases map to TRBD2. The CDR3 length is 15 residues. The junction had 6 bases not matched to a gene; V was cut back by 5 bases and J by 7 bases. The germline gives CDR1 SGHVS, CDR2 FQNEAQ. The CDR3 loop is CASSQLAGGGNEQFF. The CDR3 nucleotides read TGTGCCAGCAGCCAACTAGCGGGGGGCGGGAATGAGCAGTTCTTC.

The rearrangement links TRBV20-1 to TRBJ1-1; D ambiguous. Germline V gene lookup returns CDR1 DFQATT and CDR2 SNEGSKA (reference sequence). This CDR3 is built from 13 residues. Trimming left V 2 bases short and J 6 bases short, with 13 bases between. In nucleotides, the CDR3 is TGCAGTGCTAGACCCCCGGGGAAGTCTGAAGCTTTCTTT. Translation: CSARPPGKSEAFF.

This clonotype turned up a few times. The chain has TRBV5-1 and TRBJ2-5, with D perhaps assigned TRBD1 or TRBD2 (5 bases each). V was shortened by 0 bases and J by 5 bases, with 11 bases between the two germline ends. CDR1 is SGHRS and CDR2 is YFSETQ in the germline V gene. The CDR3 is made up of 14 amino acids. The CDR3 DNA follows: TGCGCCAGCAGCTTGGGGGACCGCGGGGAGACCCAGTACTTC. Residues: CASSLGDRGETQYF. The variable domain in full, with the rest retrieved from reference TRBV5-1 and TRBJ2-5, is KAGVTQTPRYLIKTRGQQVTLSCSPISGHRSVSWYQQTPGQGLQFLFEYFSETQRNKGNFPGRFSGRQFSNSRSEMNVSTLELGDSALYLCASSLGDRGETQYFGPGTRLLVL.

There are a few counts of this clonotype. The chain recombines TRBV3-1 with TRBJ2-3; tentatively, D is TRBD2 (6 bases). Trimming shortened V by 4 bases and J by 5 bases, and 16 bases separated the two germline ends. The CDR3 runs 15 residues. From germline, CDR1 is LGHDT and CDR2 YNNKEL (reference sequence). For the CDR3, the DNA is TGTGCCAGCAGCCCGGGACTCCTAGACGGAGATACGCAGTATTTT. It yields the protein CASSPGLLDGDTQYF.

The chain combines TRBV20-1 with TRBJ2-2, with a weak D call TRBD1 (5 bases). The CDR3 sequence is 14 residues long. Trimming cost V 3 bases and J 0 bases, with 8 bases left between them. In germline, CDR1 is DFQATT, CDR2 SNEGSKA (reference sequence). CDR3 coding DNA: TGCAGTGCTAGGGACATAGCGAACACCGGGGAGCTGTTTTTT. This gives the protein CSARDIANTGELFF.

The table lists this clonotype with a few counts. The chain combines TRBV20-1 with TRBJ1-2, with TRBD1 as a possible D gene (6 bases). Trimming shortened V by 6 bases and J by 0 bases, and 23 bases separated the two germline ends. Germline lookup yields CDR1 DFQATT and CDR2 SNEGSKA (reference sequence). The CDR3 spans 17 residues. The chain's CDR3 is CSATPVTGSTPNYGYTF. In DNA, the CDR3 is TGCAGTGCGACTCCTGTGACAGGCTCTACACCTAACTATGGCTACACCTTC.

The genes are TRBV12-3 or TRBV12-4 and TRBJ2-1, with D perhaps assigned TRBD1 or TRBD2 (5 bases each). There are 14 residues in the CDR3. Trimming removed 5 bases at V and 4 bases at J, with 12 bases between. The CDR3 loop reads CASSRGPLYNEQFF. In nucleotides, the CDR3 is TGTGCCAGCAGTCGGGGACCTTTATACAATGAGCAGTTCTTC.